The 17 T cell receptor beta chains below come from one sample, sequenced in a study of blood T cell repertoires in COVID-19. Generated by immunoSEQ multiplex PCR, the TCRdb table keeps only in-frame clones and is missing some. Found here are about 180,000 clones, 80% to 90% of them singletons; the top ten hold under 9.5%. Sequencing used peripheral blood. These receptors all come from a man aged 50 to 60 with active or convalescent COVID-19.

The chain joins TRBV11-2 to TRBJ1-2, with TRBD1 identical over 9 bases. The V gene end was trimmed by 5 bases and the J gene end by 8 bases; junction bases not matched to a gene: 6. This CDR3 has 13 amino acids. Germline loops: CDR1 SGHAT, CDR2 FQNNGV. The chain's CDR3 is CASSKGTGNGYTF. The CDR3 nucleotides are TGTGCCAGCAGCAAAGGGACAGGGAACGGCTACACCTTC.

The chain links TRBV29-1 to TRBJ1-1; TRBD1 might be the D (6 bases). CDR3 length: 13 amino acids. Germline V gene lookup returns CDR1 SQVTM and CDR2 ANQGSEA. V was cut by 7 bases and J by 1 base, with 13 bases left in between. CDR3 region: CSARRGGNTEAFF. Here the CDR3 DNA reads TGCAGCGCCCGAAGGGGGGGGAACACTGAAGCTTTCTTT.

This sequence joins TRBV24-1 and TRBJ2-1; maybe TRBD2 (6 bases). From germline, CDR1 is KGHDR and CDR2 SFDVKD. The CDR3 runs to 14 residues. Trimming left V 9 bases short and J 8 bases short, with 19 bases between. CDR3 coding DNA: TGTGCCACCGGTTCCGGGACTGAGGGTCATGAGCAGTTCTTC. As protein: CATGSGTEGHEQFF.

This chain links TRBV14 with TRBJ2-5, with no clear D. CDR3 length equals 12 residues. Deletions cut 8 bases from V and 2 bases from J, with 9 bases between. In germline, CDR1 is SGHDN, CDR2 FVKESK. The CDR3 sequence is CASRGRQETQYF. The CDR3 nucleotides read TGTGCCAGCCGTGGCCGACAAGAGACCCAGTACTTC.

This chain joins TRBV5-6 and TRBJ2-2, with 7 positions matching TRBD1. Per germline, CDR1 SGHDT and CDR2 YYEEEE. With 4 bases clipped from V and 4 bases from J, the junction kept 4 bases outside the gene matches. This CDR3 has 14 amino acids. The CDR3 DNA sequence: TGTGCCAGCAGCGACAGGGTAGCCACCGGGGAGCTGTTTTTT. Translated: CASSDRVATGELFF.

The chain is built from TRBV5-1 and TRBJ2-4, with D possibly being TRBD1 (6 bases). CDR3 length: 21 amino acids. Germline CDR1 reads SGHRS; CDR2 reads YFSETQ. The V end lost 0 bases, the J end lost 0 bases, and 25 bases lay between the germline ends. The CDR3 protein is CASSLASQGGSTQLAKNIQYF. The CDR3 nucleotides are TGCGCCAGCAGCTTGGCCTCACAAGGGGGATCTACACAATTAGCCAAAAACATTCAGTACTTC.

This clone was observed once. V and J are TRBV12-2 and TRBJ1-5; the table's D call TRBD1 went unverified against the DNA. TRBV12-2 counts as a pseudogene. This CDR3 comprises 17 residues. DNA of the CDR3: TGTGCAAGTCGTCCGGGACAGGGGGCGAGGGGCAATCAGCCCCAGCATTTT. As protein: CASRPGQGARGNQPQHF.

The genes are TRBV7-9 and TRBJ2-7, with TRBD1 as a possible D gene (6 bases). The V end lost 5 bases, the J end lost 2 bases, and 19 bases lay between the germline ends. From germline, CDR1 is SEHNR and CDR2 FQNEAQ (reference sequence). There are 16 residues in the CDR3. DNA for the CDR3: TGTGCCAGCAGCCCCGAAGGATACAGGGCCACCTACGAGCAGTACTTC. Translating it yields CASSPEGYRATYEQYF.

This sequence joins TRBV24-1 and TRBJ1-5; 7 bases line up with TRBD1. CDR3 length equals 14 residues. The ends lost 7 bases at V and 5 bases at J; junction bases unmatched: 7. Germline CDR1 reads KGHDR; CDR2 reads SFDVKD. The CDR3 nucleotides are TGTGCCACCAGCCCACAGGGGCGGGATCAGCCCCAGCATTTT. Amino acid sequence: CATSPQGRDQPQHF.

This chain uses TRBV5-5 with TRBJ2-7; 7 nucleotides line up with TRBD1. This CDR3 spans 15 amino acids. Per germline, CDR1 SGHKS and CDR2 YYEKEE (reference sequence). V lost 0 bases and J lost 4; bases outside the gene matches: 7. The CDR3 protein is CASSLGVRGNYEQYF. CDR3 nucleotides: TGTGCCAGCAGCTTGGGCGTCAGGGGGAATTACGAGCAGTACTTC.

This sequence joins TRBV19 and TRBJ2-4; 7 bases match TRBD2. Germline V gives CDR1 LNHDA, CDR2 SQIVND (reference sequence). The CDR3 loop spans 12 amino acids. After removal of 6 bases from V and 8 bases from J, the junction contained 4 bases not matched to a gene. The CDR3 loop is CASSRDYYIQYF. CDR3 coding DNA: TGTGCCAGTAGCCGGGACTATTACATTCAGTACTTC. Full variable domain (outside the CDR3, taken from reference TRBV19 and TRBJ2-4): DGGITQSPKYLFRKEGQNVTLSCEQNLNHDAMYWYRQDPGQGLRLIYYSQIVNDFQKGDIAEGYSVSREKKESFPLTVTSAQKNPTAFYLCASSRDYYIQYFGAGTRLSVL.

The V gene is TRBV13, the J gene TRBJ2-1; the D is unclear. The germline gives CDR1 PRHDT, CDR2 FYEKMQ (reference sequence). The ends were cut back, 4 bases at V and 4 bases at J, with 8 bases in the middle. The CDR3 runs 13 residues. For the CDR3, the DNA is TGTGCCAGCAGCTCGCTAGGTTACAATGAGCAGTTCTTC. As protein: CASSSLGYNEQFF.

The chain combines TRBV7-2 with TRBJ1-2; D is unresolved. V gave up 3 bases and J gave up 4 bases, with 9 bases separating them. Per germline, CDR1 SGHTA and CDR2 FQGNSA. The CDR3 length is 13 residues. The chain's CDR3 is CASSFKAGYGYTF. CDR3 DNA: TGTGCCAGCAGCTTTAAGGCGGGCTATGGCTACACCTTC.

The chain links TRBV6-5 to TRBJ1-6, with TRBD1 matching 9 bases. Germline V gene sequence: CDR1 MNHEY, CDR2 SVGAGI. There are 15 residues in the CDR3. Trimming at V came to 2 bases and at J to 10 bases, leaving 6 bases not matched to a gene. Here the CDR3 reads CASSYQGQGTSPLHF. The DNA of the CDR3 is TGTGCCAGCAGTTACCAGGGACAGGGAACCTCACCCCTCCACTTT.

A remark on this clone: In the same sample, other DNA sequences code for this CDR3. This chain joins TRBV5-4 and TRBJ2-2, with 9 positions matching TRBD2. Germline V CDR1 and CDR2: SGHNT, YYREEE (reference sequence). This CDR3 comprises 15 residues. The trim removed 0 bases at V and 5 bases at J, leaving 2 bases unmatched. CDR3: CASSLGTSDTGELFF. The CDR3 DNA follows: TGTGCCAGCAGCTTGGGGACTAGCGATACCGGGGAGCTGTTTTTT. The full variable domain, with the rest looked up from reference TRBV5-4 and TRBJ2-2, is ETGVTQSPTHLIKTRGQQVTLRCSSQSGHNTVSWYQQALGQGPQFIFQYYREEENGRGNFPPRFSGLQFPNYSSELNVNALELDDSALYLCASSLGTSDTGELFFGEGSRLTVL.

This sequence joins TRBV19 and TRBJ2-1, with TRBD2 as a possible D gene (6 bases). Trimming took 7 bases from V and 10 from J, leaving 20 bases between them. The CDR3 totals 14 residues. Germline CDR1 reads LNHDA; CDR2 reads SQIVND (reference sequence). The CDR3 loop reads CASTAGTPPEEQFF. CDR3 coding DNA: TGTGCCAGTACCGCCGGGACTCCTCCGGAGGAGCAGTTCTTC. The full variable domain, in which reference TRBV19 and TRBJ2-1 provide the parts outside the CDR3, is DGGITQSPKYLFRKEGQNVTLSCEQNLNHDAMYWYRQDPGQGLRLIYYSQIVNDFQKGDIAEGYSVSREKKESFPLTVTSAQKNPTAFYLCASTAGTPPEEQFFGPGTRLTVL.

V gene TRBV6-5 combines with J gene TRBJ2-3; D may be TRBD1 (6 bases). There are 16 residues in the CDR3. CDR1 MNHEY and CDR2 SVGAGI come from the germline V gene. Trimming cost V 0 bases and J 4 bases, with 14 bases left between them. This CDR3 is CASSYSPGVGADTQYF. CDR3 bases: TGTGCCAGCAGTTACTCCCCAGGGGTCGGCGCAGATACGCAGTATTTT.